These T cell receptor beta chains were read from a single sample in a study of blood T cell repertoires in COVID-19. Sequencing was performed with immunoSEQ multiplex PCR; in TCRdb, only in-frame clones are kept and a portion is missing. Here the sample spans 180,000 or so clones, approximately 85% being singletons. The sequenced sample was peripheral blood. Every receptor here comes from a man between 60 and 70 years old with acute or convalescent COVID-19. Both conserved end residues are part of each CDR3. Each record gives: clone size, V gene, CDR3 protein. A row's size may be missing; if present it is once, few, many or a size class.

clone size: NA
V gene: TRBV10-3
CDR3 protein: CAITPDTRNTGELFF

clone size: NA
V gene: TRBV6-6
CDR3 protein: CASSHLSRVRSSPLHF

clone size: NA
V gene: TRBV7-2
CDR3 protein: CASSRGGQQQETQYF

clone size: NA
V gene: TRBV27
CDR3 protein: CASSLGTSRGVGYTF

clone size: NA
V gene: TRBV9
CDR3 protein: CASSVGQLFQATNEKLFF

clone size: NA
V gene: TRBV7-9
CDR3 protein: CASSLELAGQHLF

clone size: NA
V gene: TRBV7-9
CDR3 protein: CASSLRLDYEQYF

clone size: NA
V gene: TRBV28
CDR3 protein: CASSTSGYEQYF

clone size: NA
V gene: TRBV19
CDR3 protein: CASSKDRLYNEQFF

clone size: once
V gene: TRBV5-8
CDR3 protein: CASSLTGTGSYEQYF

clone size: NA
V gene: TRBV5-4
CDR3 protein: CASSLERGRTEAFF

clone size: NA
V gene: TRBV5-1
CDR3 protein: CASSGGQVQANSGYTF

clone size: NA
V gene: TRBV24-1
CDR3 protein: CATSVGSGRNEQFF

clone size: NA
V gene: TRBV23-1
CDR3 protein: CAAEGEGLEQYF

clone size: NA
V gene: TRBV18
CDR3 protein: CASSPPGQIGTNEKLFF

clone size: NA
V gene: TRBV19
CDR3 protein: CASTTRSGANVLTF

clone size: NA
V gene: TRBV7-2
CDR3 protein: CASSRQGTYGYTF